Sequencing of this T cell receptor beta chain was carried out in a study of cytomegalovirus exposure and HLA in healthy donors. Study at large: T cells numbering approximately 170 million yielded 117 million unique TCR beta sequences in an earlier analysis. Samples from HLA-typed donors yielded about 85 million unique TCRs in an early data release.

A multiplex PCR was run with 60 Vbeta primers and 13 Jbeta primers. Method: immunoSEQ multiplex PCR; TCRdb's copy keeps in-frame clones and lacks some. Of some 180,000 clones listed, roughly 79% were seen once; the top ten hold under 2%. Overall study results and limits: Reportedly, diagnosis of cytomegalovirus status by the classifier showed high specificity and sensitivity. Donors belonging to an Asian-associated ancestry cluster reportedly showed fewer N-insertions in productive TCRs than the approximately 690-donor mean, according to what a later analysis found.

Worth noting for this clone: Its antigen remains unknown.

The CDR3 contains 14 residues. Trimming removed 5 bases at V and 1 base at J, with 12 bases between. CDR1 is SGHNT, CDR2 YENEEA, per germline. The receptor was derived from a man aged 25-40 years in good health and CMV-seronegative. V gene TRBV11-3 combines with J gene TRBJ2-7; D might be TRBD1 (6 bases). Specimen: PBMCs. In DNA, the CDR3 is TGTGCCAGCAGCCCAAGGGGGTTTTCCTACGAGCAGTACTTC. Translation: CASSPRGFSYEQYF.